Listed below are T cell receptor beta chains from one sample, sequenced in a study of CD8+CD57+ T cells in acquired aplastic anemia. TCRdb ran MiXCR on the reads and lists one entry per CDR3 protein. The sample consists of 200,000 to 250,000 distinct CDR3 sequences, less than 75% of them appearing once. The material sequenced was sorted CD4+, CD8+, or CD8+CD57+ T cells (not recorded which) from PBMCs. All receptors derive from a human donor with aplastic anemia. CDR3s include the opening cysteine and the closing phenylalanine or tryptophan. Expanded clones get a size class; other rows say once, few or many, or leave the size out.

j_call,clone_size,v_call,cdr3_aa
TRBJ2-7,.,TRBV15,CAISSSRSGQGYEQYF
TRBJ2-7,many,TRBV19,CASSALGTSYEQYF
TRBJ1-1,.,TRBV2,CASKRLGTGGLDTEAFF
TRBJ1-2,few,TRBV5-1,CASTPRGGDYGYTF
TRBJ2-7,.,TRBV15,CATSRVKGSSYEQYF
TRBJ2-3,.,TRBV19,CASSTGQGPDTQYF
TRBJ1-1,.,TRBV20-1,CSAKEGQSEAFF
TRBJ2-7,.,TRBV11-3,CASSFGIENEQYF
TRBJ2-5,.,TRBV7-6,CASSLQTGTATQYF
TRBJ2-7,.,TRBV7-9,CASSQADSSSYEQYF
TRBJ1-2,.,TRBV7-3,CASSSGVGGYTF
TRBJ1-1,once,TRBV10-3,CAVSFDRGTEAFF
TRBJ2-1,once,TRBV7-9,CASSLASGDRLF
TRBJ2-7,.,TRBV7-9,CASSLGLTPYEQYF
TRBJ2-3,few,TRBV15,CATSRGGPGTSGRTTDTQYF
TRBJ2-1,.,TRBV9,CASSDLAGGFHEQFF
TRBJ2-2,.,TRBV24-1,CATSDRELYTGELFF
TRBJ2-2,.,TRBV10-3,CAISLSGELFF
TRBJ2-5,.,TRBV5-1,CASSLNGGEETQYF
TRBJ2-6,few,TRBV7-9,CASSLATQNVLTF
TRBJ2-3,.,TRBV20-1,CSARDPIRLADTQYF
TRBJ2-7,once,TRBV11-2,CASKWGRSSYEQYF
TRBJ1-2,.,TRBV7-9,CASSRVWAVSANYGYTF
TRBJ2-3,few,TRBV20-1,CSARRGGTDTQYF
TRBJ1-6,.,TRBV12-3/TRBV12-4,CASSLQAPGSDSPLHF
TRBJ2-2,.,TRBV15,CATSRPGDSANTGELFF
TRBJ2-7,.,TRBV10-3,CAISEYRGGNEQYF
TRBJ2-3,.,TRBV7-9,CASSLSGTDTQYF
TRBJ1-2,few,TRBV19,CASSKVQGDRNYGYTF
TRBJ2-5,once,TRBV7-9,CASSFGRGGPETQYF
TRBJ1-1,.,TRBV15,CATRAPREGATEAFF
TRBJ1-2,.,TRBV10-1,CAVDRGPYGYTF
TRBJ1-2,.,TRBV7-8,CASSLEQGSRGYTF
TRBJ1-2,.,TRBV19,CASSILATNYGYTF
TRBJ1-6,.,TRBV7-2,CASSLEGAGVNSPLHF
TRBJ1-2,once,TRBV6-5,CASSYSFWGEPNYGYTF
TRBJ1-2,.,TRBV7-6,CASSPGKDTYYGYTF
TRBJ2-1,.,TRBV10-3,CAISRESWGQYNEQFF
TRBJ1-1,.,TRBV14,CASSQEEGLKAFF
TRBJ2-5,.,TRBV24-1,CATSQGFLAGGRETQYF
TRBJ2-1,.,TRBV4-1,CASSRPGTAKNNEQFF
TRBJ2-1,many,TRBV9,CASSARLAGGASPFNSEQFF
TRBJ2-7,few,TRBV2,CASSDRVHEQYF
TRBJ1-6,few,TRBV19,CASSTGTGSSPLHF
TRBJ1-2,.,TRBV7-9,CASSLETGIYGYTF
TRBJ1-1,.,TRBV19,CASIRGRAEAFF